Listed here are 30 T cell receptor beta chains from one sample, sequenced in a study of shared clonotypes between healthy human individuals. Clones were sequenced by immunoSEQ multiplex PCR, and TCRdb holds only the in-frame ones, with some missing. Of roughly 680,000 clones listed, around 77% are singletons. The sample was memory CD4+ T cells sorted from blood. Described subset: CD45RA-negative fraction. The origin of the receptors is a woman aged 25-40 years in good health.

This sequence joins TRBV10-3 and TRBJ2-7; D is unresolved. The CDR3 is made up of 13 amino acids. CDR1 is ENHRY, CDR2 SYGVKD, per germline. V lost 0 bases and J 4 bases, leaving 7 bases between the germline ends. In DNA, the CDR3 is TGTGCCATCAGTGAGTCGAACGTGTACGAGCAGTACTTC. Encoded protein: CAISESNVYEQYF.

The V call is TRBV19, the J call TRBJ2-1, with 10 bases matching TRBD2. The germline V gene has CDR1 LNHDA and CDR2 SQIVND (reference sequence). The CDR3 is made up of 16 amino acids. Unmatched junction bases numbered 12, after V lost 5 bases and J lost 8 bases. The CDR3 spells CASSPSPSGGLHEQFF. As DNA, the CDR3 is TGTGCCAGTAGTCCTTCCCCTAGCGGGGGTCTGCATGAGCAGTTCTTC.

This rearrangement joins TRBV9 to TRBJ2-3, with a tentative D call TRBD1 (5 bases). V lost 0 bases and J lost 6, with 14 bases in between. The CDR3 extends over 15 amino acids. Germline V gene lookup returns CDR1 SGDLS and CDR2 YYNGEE. The chain's CDR3 is CASSVGPGQGDTQYF. The CDR3 DNA follows: TGTGCCAGCAGCGTAGGGCCCGGCCAGGGTGATACGCAGTATTTT.

This chain connects TRBV20-1 to TRBJ1-1; D not resolved. V lost 3 bases and J lost 7, with 6 bases in between. CDR3 length equals 10 residues. Germline V gene sequence: CDR1 DFQATT, CDR2 SNEGSKA (reference sequence). In DNA form, the CDR3 reads TGCAGTGCTAGTAAGGATGAAGCTTTCTTT. Protein product: CSASKDEAFF.

This clone was observed a handful of times. The genes are TRBV7-3 and TRBJ2-1; TRBD2 agrees at 9 bases. This CDR3 spans 15 amino acids. V was clipped by 2 bases and J by 4 bases; unmatched bases: 3. Germline V gene sequence: CDR1 SGHTA, CDR2 FQGTGA. The CDR3 spells CASSLGTSTYNEQFF. The CDR3 bases are TGTGCCAGCAGCTTAGGGACTAGCACTTACAATGAGCAGTTCTTC. Full variable domain (rest looked up from reference TRBV7-3 and TRBJ2-1): GAGVSQTPSNKVTEKGKYVELRCDPISGHTALYWYRQSLGQGPEFLIYFQGTGAADDSGLPNDRFFAVRPEGSVSTLKIQRTERGDSAVYLCASSLGTSTYNEQFFGPGTRLTVL.

The chain has TRBV11-2 and TRBJ2-7; TRBD1 might be the D (7 bases). The ends were cut back, 3 bases at V and 1 base at J, with 13 bases in the middle. There are 15 residues in the CDR3. Germline V gene sequence: CDR1 SGHAT, CDR2 FQNNGV. The chain's CDR3 is CASSFQGGRSYEQYF. CDR3 in DNA: TGTGCCAGCAGCTTCCAGGGGGGCAGGTCCTACGAGCAGTACTTC. Complete variable domain (other parts from reference TRBV11-2 and TRBJ2-7): EAGVAQSPRYKIIEKRQSVAFWCNPISGHATLYWYQQILGQGPKLLIQFQNNGVVDDSQLPKDRFSAERLKGVDSTLKIQPAKLEDSAVYLCASSFQGGRSYEQYFGPGTRLTVT.

This chain links TRBV5-1 with TRBJ2-7; TRBD1 might be the D (6 bases). The CDR3 contains 15 residues. CDR1 and CDR2 (germline): SGHRS, YFSETQ. Between the trimmed V and J ends, which lost 3 bases and 0 bases, there was a span of 13 bases. CDR3 coding DNA: TGCGCCAGCAGCTCAGGACCAGGGGACTCCTACGAGCAGTACTTC. Protein product: CASSSGPGDSYEQYF.

The V gene is TRBV30, the J gene TRBJ2-7; 7 nucleotides agree with TRBD1. In germline, CDR1 is GTSNPN, CDR2 SVGIG (reference sequence). V gave up 1 base and J gave up 2 bases; unmatched junction bases: 2. The length of the CDR3 is 13 residues. CDR3 amino acids: CAWSEGQTYEQYF. In nucleotides, the CDR3 is TGTGCCTGGAGTGAGGGACAGACCTACGAGCAGTACTTC. The variable domain in full, with the rest retrieved from reference TRBV30 and TRBJ2-7, is SQTIHQWPATLVQPVGSPLSLECTVEGTSNPNLYWYRQAAGRGLQLLFYSVGIGQISSEVPQNLSASRPQDRQFILSSKKLLLSDSGFYLCAWSEGQTYEQYFGPGTRLTVT.

This chain joins TRBV20-1 and TRBJ2-5; tentative D call: TRBD1 (5 bases). V was pared by 6 bases and J by 4 bases, with 9 bases between. CDR1 is DFQATT, CDR2 SNEGSKA, per germline (reference sequence). The CDR3 consists of 11 residues. The CDR3 region is CSAGVSETQYF. DNA for the CDR3: TGCAGTGCAGGGGTTTCAGAGACCCAGTACTTC.

The table lists this clone with a count of one. The chain couples TRBV15 to TRBJ1-5; D is perhaps TRBD1 (6 bases). The ends were cut back, 3 bases at V and 3 bases at J, with 12 bases in the middle. Germline-derived CDR1 and CDR2 are LNHNV and YYDKDF (reference sequence). This CDR3 spans 15 amino acids. CDR3 bases: TGTGCCACCAGCAGGGACGGACAGTACAATCAGCCCCAGCATTTT. This encodes CATSRDGQYNQPQHF.

This clone was detected only a few times. This chain links TRBV7-2 with TRBJ2-7; TRBD1 aligns across 12 bases. Germline V gene data show CDR1 as SGHTA and CDR2 as FQGNSA. The CDR3 spans 15 residues. V shed 5 bases, J shed 7 bases, and the junction held 9 bases outside the gene matches. CDR3 residues: CASSLTGTGGQEQYF. CDR3 DNA: TGTGCCAGCAGCCTGACCGGGACAGGGGGCCAGGAGCAGTACTTC.

This clone was detected only once. This chain links TRBV6-1 with TRBJ1-5; TRBD1 might be the D (5 bases). Germline CDR1 MNHNS, CDR2 SASEGT. The V and J ends lost 8 bases and 2 bases respectively, with 13 bases between them. This CDR3 is built from 14 residues. CDR3 nucleotide sequence: TGTGCCAGCCGGGGCCCGGGAGGCAATCAGCCCCAGCATTTT. Amino acids: CASRGPGGNQPQHF.

The V gene is TRBV28, the J gene TRBJ2-6; possible D gene TRBD2, 6 bases. Germline V gene sequence: CDR1 MDHEN, CDR2 SYDVKM. The CDR3 has 14 residues. V dropped 6 bases and J dropped 10 bases, with 16 bases sitting between them. CDR3 nucleotide sequence: TGTGCCAGCAGCATTCCCGCGGAGGGAAACGTCCTGACTTTC. This encodes CASSIPAEGNVLTF.

In DNA, the CDR3 is TGTGCCAGCAGCTTAGGTTTTCTAGGGGCGGAATCGTCGGGCTACACCTTC. Translated: CASSLGFLGAESSGYTF. V gene TRBV5-4 combines with J gene TRBJ1-2, with a possible D match to TRBD1 (5 bases). Germline V CDR1 and CDR2: SGHNT, YYREEE (reference sequence). The CDR3 is 17 residues long. V was shortened by 2 bases and J by 8 bases, with 25 bases between the two germline ends.

The V call is TRBV2, the J call TRBJ2-3; 13 bases align to TRBD2. Germline V gene sequence: CDR1 SNHLY, CDR2 FYNNEI. The trim removed 4 bases at V and 5 bases at J, leaving 15 bases unmatched. The CDR3 contains 19 residues. The CDR3 nucleotides read TGTGCCAGCAGTGCCAGGACTAGCGGGAGTAATTCGCGTGTAGATACGCAGTATTTT. It yields the protein CASSARTSGSNSRVDTQYF.

The V call is TRBV7-9, the J call TRBJ1-2; 8 bases are a match to TRBD1. The CDR3 contains 14 residues. The trim removed 5 bases at V and 5 bases at J, leaving 7 bases unmatched. From germline, CDR1 is SEHNR and CDR2 FQNEAQ (reference sequence). CDR3 amino acids: CASSGSGQVYGYTF. In DNA form, the CDR3 reads TGTGCCAGCAGCGGCTCGGGACAGGTTTATGGCTACACCTTC.

The chain has TRBV9 and TRBJ2-2; 10 bases line up with TRBD2. This CDR3 region has 16 residues. Germline V gives CDR1 SGDLS, CDR2 YYNGEE. Trimming removed 3 bases from V and 4 bases from J; junction bases left unmatched: 6. The CDR3 coding sequence is TGTGCCAGCAGCGCCCTAGCGGGAGCGACCACCGGGGAGCTGTTTTTT. Amino acids: CASSALAGATTGELFF.

V is TRBV5-1 and J is TRBJ2-2; TRBD1 or TRBD2 may be the D gene (5 bases each). There are 16 residues in the CDR3. Germline V lookup: CDR1 SGHRS, CDR2 YFSETQ. V gave up 3 bases and J gave up 1 base, with 13 bases separating them. The CDR3 DNA reads TGCGCCAGCAGCTCCGCACTGAGGGGGAACACCGGGGAGCTGTTTTTT. It is translated as CASSSALRGNTGELFF.

This chain links TRBV29-1 with TRBJ1-1; 9 nucleotides match TRBD1. The germline V gene has CDR1 SQVTM and CDR2 ANQGSEA. The CDR3 sequence is 16 residues long. V gave up 2 bases and J gave up 4 bases; unmatched junction bases: 11. The CDR3 region is CSVEPRTGEWSTEAFF. CDR3 DNA: TGCAGCGTTGAACCCAGGACAGGGGAGTGGTCCACTGAAGCTTTCTTT.

The chain's CDR3 is CASSSYRGPTNEKLFF. DNA of the CDR3: TGTGCCAGCAGCTCATACAGGGGCCCAACTAATGAAAAACTGTTTTTT. The chain joins TRBV7-8 to TRBJ1-4; TRBD1 matches at 7 bases. V shed 4 bases, J shed 0 bases, and the junction held 5 bases outside the gene matches. This CDR3 has 16 amino acids. CDR1 and CDR2 from the germline V gene are SGHVS and FQNEAQ.

The chain recombines TRBV11-2 with TRBJ1-1; D is uncertain. There are 13 residues in the CDR3. Trimming took off 7 bases at V and 5 bases at J, with 14 bases between the two ends. Germline V CDR1 and CDR2: SGHAT, FQNNGV. The CDR3 DNA is TGTGCCAGCACCCCCCCTCGGAGGACTGAAGCTTTCTTT. Translation gives CASTPPRRTEAFF.

The chain has TRBV7-3 and TRBJ2-7; D may be TRBD1 (5 bases). CDR1 and CDR2 (germline): SGHTA, FQGTGA. This CDR3 has 13 residues. Trimming left V 1 base short and J 5 bases short, with 9 bases between. The CDR3 bases are TGTGCCAGCAGCTTAATCAGGGTTCACGAGCAGTACTTC. Its protein is CASSLIRVHEQYF.

The V and J genes are TRBV28 and TRBJ1-4, with a tentative D call TRBD1 (5 bases). The V gene lost 2 bases and the J gene lost 7 bases, with 14 bases spanning the gap. The germline V gene encodes CDR1 MDHEN and CDR2 SYDVKM. The CDR3 extends over 15 amino acids. Here the CDR3 DNA reads TGTGCCAGCAGTTTAATCGGGACCCGGAGTGAAAAACTGTTTTTT. Encoded protein: CASSLIGTRSEKLFF.

The rearrangement joins TRBV11-2 to TRBJ2-2; 10 bases map to TRBD2. V shed 2 bases and J 5 bases; nucleotides not matched to a gene: 8. The CDR3 covers 17 residues. The germline V gene encodes CDR1 SGHAT and CDR2 FQNNGV. The CDR3 sequence: CASSLTTSGIYTGELFF. Here the CDR3 DNA reads TGTGCCAGCAGCTTAACCACTAGCGGGATATATACCGGGGAGCTGTTTTTT.

The chain has TRBV2 and TRBJ2-2; the match to TRBD1 covers 8 bases. The CDR3 contains 15 residues. CDR1 is SNHLY, CDR2 FYNNEI, per germline. The V gene end was trimmed by 6 bases and the J gene end by 3 bases; junction bases not matched to a gene: 6. CDR3 bases: TGTGCCAGCAGCGGACAGGGAGTTGACACCGGGGAGCTGTTTTTT. This sequence encodes CASSGQGVDTGELFF.

The V gene is TRBV28, the J gene TRBJ1-1; D may be TRBD1 (6 bases). Between the trimmed V and J ends, which lost 5 bases and 3 bases, there was a span of 16 bases. CDR1 and CDR2 from the germline V gene are MDHEN and SYDVKM. The CDR3 extends over 15 amino acids. The CDR3 nucleotides are TGTGCCAGCAGTCTACGTCCACAGGGTTACACTGAAGCTTTCTTT. Encoded protein: CASSLRPQGYTEAFF.

This sequence joins TRBV19 and TRBJ1-2, with TRBD1 matching over 8 bases. The CDR3 is made up of 13 amino acids. The ends lost 7 bases at V and 4 bases at J; junction bases unmatched: 5. CDR1 and CDR2 (germline): LNHDA, SQIVND (reference sequence). The CDR3 here is CASNRQGTYGYTF. CDR3 nucleotides: TGTGCCAGTAACCGACAGGGGACCTATGGCTACACCTTC.

In this sample, this clone turned up a few times. The chain links TRBV7-2 to TRBJ1-2; no firm D call. Germline V lookup: CDR1 SGHTA, CDR2 FQGNSA. The CDR3 sequence is 13 residues long. Trimming shortened V by 5 bases and J by 8 bases, and 15 bases separated the two germline ends. CDR3 loop: CASSPYLHEGYTF. CDR3 DNA: TGTGCCAGCAGCCCTTACCTCCATGAGGGCTACACCTTC.

J is TRBJ2-7 and V is TRBV27; 8 nucleotides line up with TRBD2. CDR3 size: 15 residues. Trimming at V came to 6 bases and at J to 7 bases, leaving 14 bases not matched to a gene. The germline gives CDR1 MNHEY, CDR2 SMNVEV (reference sequence). The CDR3 loop is CASSVYSGKLREQYF. CDR3 sequence (DNA): TGTGCCAGCAGCGTTTATAGCGGGAAATTGAGGGAGCAGTACTTC.

The chain joins TRBV28 to TRBJ1-5; D perhaps matches TRBD1 (6 bases). CDR1 and CDR2 (germline): MDHEN, SYDVKM. The CDR3 spans 14 residues. Trimming took off 3 bases at V and 4 bases at J, with 10 bases between the two ends. CDR3 bases: TGTGCCAGCAGTTTCGACAGGCGTAATCAGCCCCAGCATTTT. Amino acids: CASSFDRRNQPQHF.